This T cell receptor (beta chain) was recovered during a study of tumor and adjacent non-tumor tissue in lung cancer. About the research overall: Patients were aged about 30 to 80, approximately 11 men and roughly 5 women, stage I to III. Study-wide findings and caveats: Tumor TCR diversity, when higher, was linked to shorter survival. Normal lung showed higher cumulative top 100 clone frequency than tumor. Compared with tumor, normal lung showed significantly lower TCR diversity.

The template was RNA from unsorted bulk tissue. As concerns this clonotype: Its antigen is as yet unknown. Its ends do not fully match the called genes, so a read error is possible.

Germline V gene sequence: CDR1 SQVTM, CDR2 ANQGSEA. CDR3 length: 14 amino acids. TCRbeta libraries were built with three rounds of nested PCR, modified from ARM-PCR. TCRdb used MiXCR to reprocess the multiplex PCR reads, holding one entry per CDR3 protein. Seen here are 70,000 to 90,000 distinct CDR3 sequences, around four fifths observed once, and the top ten hold 10% to 15%. The chain links TRBV29-1 to TRBJ2-2; 8 bases fit TRBD1. The source is a woman aged 45-65 years with non-small cell lung cancer. Material for sequencing was lung tumor tissue. CDR3 sequence: CSIERQGRIGELFF. The CDR3 DNA reads TGTAGCATTGAGAGACAGGGGCGCATCGGGGAGCTGTTTTTT.